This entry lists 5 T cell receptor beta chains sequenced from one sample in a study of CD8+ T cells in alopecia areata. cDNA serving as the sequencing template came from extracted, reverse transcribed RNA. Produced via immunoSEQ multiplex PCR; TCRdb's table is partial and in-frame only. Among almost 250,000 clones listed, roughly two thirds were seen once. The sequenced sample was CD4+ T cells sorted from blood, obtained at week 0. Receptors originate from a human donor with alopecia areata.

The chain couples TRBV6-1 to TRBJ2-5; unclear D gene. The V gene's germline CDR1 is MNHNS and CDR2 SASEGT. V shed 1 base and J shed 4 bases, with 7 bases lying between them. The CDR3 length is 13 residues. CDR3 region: CASSEEVSETQYF. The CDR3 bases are TGTGCCAGCAGTGAAGAGGTGTCAGAGACCCAGTACTTC.

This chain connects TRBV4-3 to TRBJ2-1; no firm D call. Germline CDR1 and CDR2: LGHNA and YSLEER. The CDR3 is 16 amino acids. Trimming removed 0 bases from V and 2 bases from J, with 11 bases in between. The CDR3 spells CASSQESARTYNEQFF. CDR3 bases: TGCGCCAGCAGCCAAGAATCTGCAAGGACCTACAATGAGCAGTTCTTC.

As DNA, the CDR3 is TGTGCCACCAGCAGACCGGGGACAGGGCTTCATGGCTACACCTTC. Protein sequence: CATSRPGTGLHGYTF. The rearrangement links TRBV15 to TRBJ1-2, with 9 bases fitting TRBD1. Germline CDR1 LNHNV, CDR2 YYDKDF (reference sequence). The CDR3 loop spans 15 amino acids. V lost 2 bases, J lost 6 bases, and 7 bases stayed unmatched.

CDR3 protein: CASSVEVRNNEQFF. In DNA form, the CDR3 reads TGTGCCAGCAGCGTAGAGGTCCGAAACAATGAGCAGTTCTTC. The rearrangement joins TRBV9 to TRBJ2-1; D remains unclear. V was shortened by 0 bases and J by 5 bases, with 9 bases between the two germline ends. This CDR3 has 14 amino acids. Germline V lookup: CDR1 SGDLS, CDR2 YYNGEE.

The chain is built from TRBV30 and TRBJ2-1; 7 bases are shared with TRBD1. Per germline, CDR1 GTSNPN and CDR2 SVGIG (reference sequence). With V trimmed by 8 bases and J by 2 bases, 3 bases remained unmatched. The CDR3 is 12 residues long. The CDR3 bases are TGTGCCCAAGGGACAGCCTACAATGAGCAGTTCTTC. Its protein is CAQGTAYNEQFF. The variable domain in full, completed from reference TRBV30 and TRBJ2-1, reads SQTIHQWPATLVQPVGSPLSLECTVEGTSNPNLYWYRQAAGRGLQLLFYSVGIGQISSEVPQNLSASRPQDRQFILSSKKLLLSDSGFYLCAQGTAYNEQFFGPGTRLTVL.